The 32 T cell receptor beta chains given below trace back to one sample, sequenced in a study of PD-1 blockade in classical Hodgkin lymphoma. No patient escaped relapse after autologous stem cell transplantation, and brentuximab vedotin exposure varied. Assay used: immunoSEQ multiplex PCR; TCRdb lists only in-frame clones, some missing. The sample yields about 61,000 clones, 80% to 90% seen once. Sequenced here: peripheral blood mononuclear cells (PBMCs), sampled at baseline. The receptors come from a human donor with classical Hodgkin lymphoma.

The rearrangement joins TRBV5-1 to TRBJ2-5; the D gene is possibly TRBD2 (6 bases). Trimming took 5 bases from V and 4 from J, leaving 12 bases between them. The CDR3 contains 13 residues. Germline assignment: CDR1 SGHRS and CDR2 YFSETQ. The CDR3 coding sequence is TGCGCCAGCAGTTTGTCCGGGGGAGAGACCCAGTACTTC. Amino acid sequence: CASSLSGGETQYF.

The V and J genes are TRBV7-2 and TRBJ2-7, with D perhaps TRBD2 (6 bases). Trimming left V 6 bases short and J 5 bases short, with 14 bases between. The CDR3 is made up of 13 amino acids. Germline V gene sequence: CDR1 SGHTA, CDR2 FQGNSA. This CDR3 reads CASRLGGTDEQYF. In nucleotides, the CDR3 is TGTGCCAGCAGGCTTGGGGGGACGGACGAGCAGTACTTC.

The chain links TRBV5-4 to TRBJ2-7, with D possibly matching TRBD1 (6 bases). The germline gives CDR1 SGHNT, CDR2 YYREEE (reference sequence). The CDR3 runs 14 residues. Trimming removed 0 bases from V and 7 bases from J, with 14 bases in between. The CDR3 sequence is CASSLGGLEKEQYF. CDR3 in DNA: TGTGCCAGCAGCTTGGGGGGGCTAGAGAAGGAGCAGTACTTC.

CDR3 bases: TGTGCCAGCAGCGTAGGGTCAGGGAAAAATGAGCAGTTCTTC. It codes for CASSVGSGKNEQFF. This chain uses TRBV9 with TRBJ2-1, with a possible D match to TRBD1 (5 bases). The V and J ends lost 0 bases and 7 bases respectively, with 11 bases between them. The CDR3 is 14 residues long. Germline values: CDR1 SGDLS, CDR2 YYNGEE.

The chain links TRBV7-3 to TRBJ2-2, with TRBD1 as a possible D gene (6 bases). This CDR3 is built from 15 residues. Looked up from germline, CDR1 is SGHTA and CDR2 is FQGTGA. V was trimmed by 5 bases and J by 1 base, leaving 11 bases between them. CDR3 residues: CASSPQDRNTGELFF. In DNA, the CDR3 is TGTGCCAGCAGCCCCCAGGACAGGAACACCGGGGAGCTGTTTTTT. The complete variable domain, with remaining parts taken from reference TRBV7-3 and TRBJ2-2, reads GAGVSQTPSNKVTEKGKYVELRCDPISGHTALYWYRQSLGQGPEFLIYFQGTGAADDSGLPNDRFFAVRPEGSVSTLKIQRTERGDSAVYLCASSPQDRNTGELFFGEGSRLTVL.

J is TRBJ2-2 and V is TRBV6-1; unclear D gene. Trimming left V 2 bases short and J 3 bases short, with 7 bases between. The CDR3 extends over 14 amino acids. Germline V CDR1 and CDR2: MNHNS, SASEGT. CDR3 coding DNA: TGTGCCAGCAGTGAAAGGGCTGACACCGGGGAGCTGTTTTTT. The encoded protein is CASSERADTGELFF.

The chain couples TRBV6-1 to TRBJ1-2; no reliable D call. This CDR3 comprises 13 residues. The V gene lost 2 bases and the J gene lost 2 bases, with 6 bases spanning the gap. Per the germline V gene, CDR1 is MNHNS and CDR2 is SASEGT. The CDR3 here is CASSESENYGYTF. In DNA form, the CDR3 reads TGTGCCAGCAGTGAATCGGAAAACTATGGCTACACCTTC.

This chain connects TRBV6-1 to TRBJ2-7, with TRBD1 as a possible D gene (7 bases). The CDR3 covers 11 residues. The V gene's germline CDR1 is MNHNS and CDR2 SASEGT. Trimming pared 7 bases from V and 7 bases from J, leaving 11 bases between. The CDR3 bases are TGTGCCAGCAACAGGGGAGGTGAGCAGTACTTC. As protein: CASNRGGEQYF.

The V gene is TRBV9, the J gene TRBJ2-7; no definite D call. Trimming stripped 0 bases from V and 2 bases from J, with 9 bases between. The CDR3 is 14 residues long. Germline V gene lookup returns CDR1 SGDLS and CDR2 YYNGEE. This chain's CDR3 is CASSVVGHPYEQYF. DNA for the CDR3: TGTGCCAGCAGCGTAGTAGGTCACCCCTACGAGCAGTACTTC. The full variable domain, its missing parts supplied by reference TRBV9 and TRBJ2-7, is DSGVTQTPKHLITATGQRVTLRCSPRSGDLSVYWYQQSLDQGLQFLIQYYNGEERAKGNILERFSAQQFPDLHSELNLSSLELGDSALYFCASSVVGHPYEQYFGPGTRLTVT.

CDR3 loop: CASRKALREKLFF. The CDR3 nucleotides read TGCGCCAGCAGGAAAGCCCTCAGGGAAAAACTGTTTTTT. The chain recombines TRBV5-1 with TRBJ1-4, with no clear D. Germline loops: CDR1 SGHRS, CDR2 YFSETQ. V was clipped by 5 bases and J by 8 bases, with 13 bases between them. This CDR3 is 13 amino acids long.

The V gene is TRBV12-5, the J gene TRBJ2-3; the D gene is possibly TRBD1 (5 bases). The germline V and J ends were trimmed by 4 bases and 11 bases, with 10 bases remaining between them. This CDR3 has 11 residues. Looked up from germline, CDR1 is LGHNT and CDR2 is FRNRAP. The CDR3 loop reads CASGSIRGQYF. As DNA, the CDR3 is TGTGCTAGTGGTTCTATTAGGGGGCAGTATTTT. The whole variable domain, filled in from reference TRBV12-5 and TRBJ2-3, reads DARVTQTPRHKVTEMGQEVTMRCQPILGHNTVFWYRQTMMQGLELLAYFRNRAPLDDSGMPKDRFSAEMPDATLATLKIQPSEPRDSAVYFCASGSIRGQYFGPGTRLTVL.

This clone was counted a single time. The chain has TRBV28 and TRBJ1-4; D is ambiguous. The V gene lost 7 bases and the J gene lost 4 bases, with 7 bases spanning the gap. This CDR3 has 12 residues. The germline V gene encodes CDR1 MDHEN and CDR2 SYDVKM. CDR3 region: CASNEVNEKLFF. Here the CDR3 DNA reads TGTGCCAGCAATGAAGTTAATGAAAAACTGTTTTTT.

In DNA, the CDR3 is TGTGCCAGTAGTATGGTATCAGGGGGCGGTGGCAATCAGCCCCAGCATTTT. Its translation: CASSMVSGGGGNQPQHF. The V gene is TRBV19, the J gene TRBJ1-5; TRBD1 aligns across 8 bases. Trimming at V came to 3 bases and at J to 2 bases, leaving 9 bases not matched to a gene. This CDR3 has 17 residues. The germline V gene has CDR1 LNHDA and CDR2 SQIVND (reference sequence).

The CDR3 loop is CASSLSGGFEQYF. The CDR3, as DNA: TGTGCCAGCAGCTTATCGGGAGGGTTCGAGCAGTACTTC. The V gene is TRBV7-3, the J gene TRBJ2-7; the match to TRBD2 covers 8 bases. The trim removed 2 bases at V and 6 bases at J, leaving 3 bases unmatched. CDR1 and CDR2 from the germline V gene are SGHTA and FQGTGA. The CDR3 contains 13 residues.

V usage is TRBV7-9 and J usage is TRBJ1-1; no clear D. Germline V gene data show CDR1 as SEHNR and CDR2 as FQNEAQ (reference sequence). This CDR3 is 15 amino acids long. Trimming pared 5 bases from V and 5 bases from J, leaving 18 bases between. As DNA, the CDR3 is TGTGCCAGCAGCCATTCCTCGAAATCGGGGACTGAAGCTTTCTTT. It specifies CASSHSSKSGTEAFF.

The rearrangement links TRBV5-1 to TRBJ1-1, with D perhaps matching TRBD1 (5 bases). The CDR3 totals 13 residues. V lost 2 bases, J lost 5 bases, and 10 bases lay in between. CDR1 is SGHRS and CDR2 is YFSETQ in the germline V gene. The CDR3 DNA follows: TGCGCCAGCAGCTTACAGGTCCGAACTGAAGCTTTCTTT. Translated: CASSLQVRTEAFF.

The CDR3 nucleotides are TGTGCCAGCAGCCTCCAACGATCCCCCAACGAGCAGTTCTTC. This gives the protein CASSLQRSPNEQFF. The V call is TRBV7-9, the J call TRBJ2-1; D gene ambiguous. Germline-derived CDR1 and CDR2 are SEHNR and FQNEAQ (reference sequence). Trimming removed 5 bases at V and 10 bases at J, with 18 bases between. This CDR3 region has 14 residues.

The chain combines TRBV18 with TRBJ1-2, with TRBD1 as a possible D gene (5 bases). Trimming cost V 6 bases and J 0 bases, with 14 bases left between them. Germline V lookup: CDR1 KGHSH, CDR2 LQKENI. The CDR3 is 15 residues long. The CDR3 is CASSREGQANYGYTF. The CDR3 DNA sequence: TGTGCCAGCTCCCGAGAGGGGCAGGCTAACTATGGCTACACCTTC.

This clone was counted a single time. The chain recombines TRBV28 with TRBJ2-1; TRBD2 matches 9 bases. The CDR3 has 16 amino acids. Germline-derived CDR1 and CDR2 are MDHEN and SYDVKM. V lost 2 bases to trimming and J lost 7 bases; unmatched junction nucleotides: 9. The CDR3 DNA sequence: TGTGCCAGCAGTTTAGATATAGCGGGGGTGGGGAATGAGCAGTTCTTC. Translated, it gives CASSLDIAGVGNEQFF.

V usage is TRBV7-9 and J usage is TRBJ1-6, with TRBD1 as a possible D gene (5 bases). V lost 6 bases to trimming and J lost 8 bases, with 11 bases between them. CDR3 size: 13 residues. Germline CDR1 reads SEHNR; CDR2 reads FQNEAQ (reference sequence). CDR3 DNA sequence: TGTGCCAGCAGGACCAGGGAAGATTCACCCCTCCACTTT. As protein: CASRTREDSPLHF.

This rearrangement joins TRBV2 to TRBJ1-2; D gene unclear. Germline V gene lookup returns CDR1 SNHLY and CDR2 FYNNEI. Trimming took off 3 bases at V and 5 bases at J, with 10 bases between the two ends. The CDR3 contains 13 residues. Here the CDR3 reads CASSEDSRYGYTF. The DNA of the CDR3 is TGTGCCAGCAGTGAGGACTCACGGTATGGCTACACCTTC.

The chain recombines TRBV13 with TRBJ2-2; D is perhaps TRBD1 (6 bases). V was pared by 5 bases and J by 2 bases, with 15 bases between. The CDR3 loop spans 16 amino acids. The germline gives CDR1 PRHDT, CDR2 FYEKMQ (reference sequence). CDR3: CASSPGRQANTGELFF. In DNA, the CDR3 is TGTGCCAGCAGCCCCGGCCGACAGGCAAACACCGGGGAGCTGTTTTTT.

The chain joins TRBV6-5 to TRBJ1-3; D is unclear. V was pared by 6 bases and J by 0 bases, with 12 bases between. CDR3 length equals 15 residues. In germline, CDR1 is MNHEY, CDR2 SVGAGI. The CDR3 region has the DNA TGTGCCAGCAGCTGGGCCCTAAGCTCTGGAAACACCATATATTTT. It specifies CASSWALSSGNTIYF.

The V call is TRBV15, the J call TRBJ1-1; D is undetermined. This CDR3 has 15 residues. V was trimmed by 0 bases and J by 6 bases, leaving 14 bases between them. CDR1 is LNHNV and CDR2 is YYDKDF in the germline V gene (reference sequence). CDR3 loop: CATSRDRILSAEAFF. DNA of the CDR3: TGTGCCACCAGCAGAGATAGAATACTCTCGGCTGAAGCTTTCTTT. The whole variable domain, remainder taken from reference TRBV15 and TRBJ1-1, is DAMVIQNPRYQVTQFGKPVTLSCSQTLNHNVMYWYQQKSSQAPKLLFHYYDKDFNNEADTPDNFQSRRPNTSFCFLDIRSPGLGDTAMYLCATSRDRILSAEAFFGQGTRLTVV.

This sequence joins TRBV25-1 and TRBJ1-2; D ambiguous. Trimming removed 1 base from V and 4 bases from J, with 7 bases in between. The CDR3 is made up of 13 amino acids. Germline loops: CDR1 MGHDK, CDR2 SYGVNS. CDR3 amino acids: CASSELMGYGYTF. Written as DNA, the CDR3 is TGTGCCAGCAGTGAATTGATGGGCTATGGCTACACCTTC.

The CDR3 region is CASSGLAGNNEQFF. CDR3 nucleotides: TGTGCCAGCTCGGGACTAGCGGGTAACAATGAGCAGTTCTTC. The chain joins TRBV7-9 to TRBJ2-1, with 12 bases that match TRBD2. The trim removed 8 bases at V and 5 bases at J, leaving 4 bases unmatched. This CDR3 has 14 residues. Germline CDR1 SEHNR, CDR2 FQNEAQ (reference sequence).

The chain uses TRBV7-3 and TRBJ2-1; 8 bases line up with TRBD2. V was clipped by 2 bases and J by 6 bases; unmatched bases: 12. Germline CDR1 reads SGHTA; CDR2 reads FQGTGA. The CDR3 length is 17 residues. CDR3 loop: CASSLRPSSGPGNEQFF. The CDR3 nucleotides read TGTGCCAGCAGCTTACGGCCCTCTAGCGGGCCAGGCAATGAGCAGTTCTTC.

V and J are TRBV6-1 and TRBJ2-1, with D hard to call. The CDR3 totals 16 residues. Per the germline V gene, CDR1 is MNHNS and CDR2 is SASEGT. The V end lost 0 bases, the J end lost 4 bases, and 13 bases lay between the germline ends. CDR3 in DNA: TGTGCCAGCAGTGAAGCTACATACGGCCCTTACAATGAGCAGTTCTTC. It encodes CASSEATYGPYNEQFF.

The CDR3 DNA reads as TGTGCCAGCAGTGAATTTTTAACAGGCGCCGAAGGCTACACCTTC. Translation gives CASSEFLTGAEGYTF. The chain uses TRBV6-1 and TRBJ1-2, with a possible D match to TRBD1 (5 bases). The CDR3 spans 15 residues. V shed 2 bases and J shed 8 bases, with 18 bases lying between them. The germline V gene has CDR1 MNHNS and CDR2 SASEGT.

The chain is built from TRBV19 and TRBJ1-1; 10 nucleotides align to TRBD1. CDR3 length: 18 residues. J was trimmed by 7 bases and V by 0 bases; bases with no gene match: 14. Per the germline V gene, CDR1 is LNHDA and CDR2 is SQIVND (reference sequence). CDR3 residues: CASSIDPLTMGQGLEAFF. The CDR3 nucleotides are TGTGCCAGTAGTATAGATCCTCTTACAATGGGACAGGGGCTTGAAGCTTTCTTT.

V gene TRBV2 combines with J gene TRBJ2-5, with TRBD1 as a possible D gene (6 bases). The CDR3 covers 14 residues. The V and J ends lost 10 bases and 7 bases respectively, with 22 bases between them. In germline, CDR1 is SNHLY, CDR2 FYNNEI. The CDR3 loop reads CAKTGLEHQGTQYF. The DNA for the CDR3 is TGTGCCAAGACAGGTCTAGAGCATCAGGGGACCCAGTACTTC.

This chain links TRBV4-1 with TRBJ1-6; 8 bases are shared with TRBD1. Per the germline V gene, CDR1 is MGHRA and CDR2 is YSYEKL. The CDR3 covers 15 residues. Trimming took 6 bases from V and 9 from J; bases not matched to a gene: 10. CDR3 nucleotide sequence: TGCGCCAGCAGTCATCCGGGACAGGTAACTTCACCCCTCCACTTT. Translation gives CASSHPGQVTSPLHF.